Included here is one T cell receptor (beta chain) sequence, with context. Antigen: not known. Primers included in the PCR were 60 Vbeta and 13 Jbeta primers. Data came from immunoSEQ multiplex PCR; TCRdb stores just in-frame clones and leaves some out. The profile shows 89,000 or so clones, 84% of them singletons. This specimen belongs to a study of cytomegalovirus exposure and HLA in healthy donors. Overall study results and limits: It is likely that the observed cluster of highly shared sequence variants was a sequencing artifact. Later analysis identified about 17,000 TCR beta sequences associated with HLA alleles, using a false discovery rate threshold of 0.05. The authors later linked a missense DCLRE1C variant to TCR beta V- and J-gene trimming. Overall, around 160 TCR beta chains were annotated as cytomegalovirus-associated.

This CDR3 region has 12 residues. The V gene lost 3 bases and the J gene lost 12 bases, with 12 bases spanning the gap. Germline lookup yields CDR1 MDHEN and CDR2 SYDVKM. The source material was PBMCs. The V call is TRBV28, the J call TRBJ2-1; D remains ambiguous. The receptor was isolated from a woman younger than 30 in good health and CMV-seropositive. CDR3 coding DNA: TGTGCCAGCAGTTTGACAAGTTCCTTGCAGTTCTTC. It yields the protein CASSLTSSLQFF.